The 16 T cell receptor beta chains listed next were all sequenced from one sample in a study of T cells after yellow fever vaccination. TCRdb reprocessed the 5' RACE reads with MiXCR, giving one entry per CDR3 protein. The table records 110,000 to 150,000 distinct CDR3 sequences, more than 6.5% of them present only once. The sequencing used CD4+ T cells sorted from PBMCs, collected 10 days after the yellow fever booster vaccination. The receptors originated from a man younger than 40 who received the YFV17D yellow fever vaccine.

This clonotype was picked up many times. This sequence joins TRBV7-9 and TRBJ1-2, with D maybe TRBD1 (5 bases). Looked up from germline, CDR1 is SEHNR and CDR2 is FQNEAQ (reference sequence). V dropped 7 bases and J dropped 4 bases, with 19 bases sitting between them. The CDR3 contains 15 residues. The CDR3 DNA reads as TGTGCCAGCATCCCCAGTGGGGCGAAGAGCTATGGCTACACCTTC. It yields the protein CASIPSGAKSYGYTF. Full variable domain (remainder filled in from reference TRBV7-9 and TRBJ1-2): DTGVSQNPRHKITKRGQNVTFRCDPISEHNRLYWYRQTLGQGPEFLTYFQNEAQLEKSRLLSDRFSAERPKGSFSTLEIQRTEQGDSAMYLCASIPSGAKSYGYTFGSGTRLTVV.

The CDR3 nucleotides are TGTGCCAGCAGCTTCGGCAGTCTTAATGAAAAACTGTTTTTT. Translating gives CASSFGSLNEKLFF. The rearrangement joins TRBV7-6 to TRBJ1-4; D gene unclear. V lost 3 bases, J lost 4 bases, and 9 bases lay in between. CDR3 length equals 14 residues. Per germline, CDR1 SGHVS and CDR2 FNYEAQ.

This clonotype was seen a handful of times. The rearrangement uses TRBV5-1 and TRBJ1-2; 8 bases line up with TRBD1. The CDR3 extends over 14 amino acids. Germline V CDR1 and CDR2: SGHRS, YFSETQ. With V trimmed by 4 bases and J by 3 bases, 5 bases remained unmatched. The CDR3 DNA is TGCGCCAGCAGCCGGGGACAGGTGGACTATGGCTACACCTTC. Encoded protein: CASSRGQVDYGYTF.

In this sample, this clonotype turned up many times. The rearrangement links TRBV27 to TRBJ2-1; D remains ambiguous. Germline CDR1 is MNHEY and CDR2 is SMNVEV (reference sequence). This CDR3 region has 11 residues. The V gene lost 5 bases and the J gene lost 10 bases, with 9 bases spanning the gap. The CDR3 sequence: CASSLQSEQFF. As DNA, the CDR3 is TGTGCCAGCAGTCTCCAGAGCGAGCAGTTCTTC.

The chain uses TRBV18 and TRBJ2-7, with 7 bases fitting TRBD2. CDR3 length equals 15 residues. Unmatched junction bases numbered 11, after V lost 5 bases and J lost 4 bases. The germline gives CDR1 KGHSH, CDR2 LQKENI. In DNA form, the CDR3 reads TGTGCCAGCTCAAACCCGGGACTAAGAAAATACGAGCAGTACTTC. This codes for CASSNPGLRKYEQYF. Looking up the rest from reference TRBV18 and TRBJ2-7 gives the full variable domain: NAGVMQNPRHLVRRRGQEARLRCSPMKGHSHVYWYRQLPEEGLKFMVYLQKENIIDESGMPKERFSAEFPKEGPSILRIQQVVRGDSAAYFCASSNPGLRKYEQYFGPGTRLTVT.

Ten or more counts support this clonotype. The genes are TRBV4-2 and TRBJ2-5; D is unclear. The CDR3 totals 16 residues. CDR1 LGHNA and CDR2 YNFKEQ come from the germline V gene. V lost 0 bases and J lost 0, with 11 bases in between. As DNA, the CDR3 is TGTGCCAGCAGCCAAGATTTCGTCACCTACCAAGAGACCCAGTACTTC. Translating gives CASSQDFVTYQETQYF.

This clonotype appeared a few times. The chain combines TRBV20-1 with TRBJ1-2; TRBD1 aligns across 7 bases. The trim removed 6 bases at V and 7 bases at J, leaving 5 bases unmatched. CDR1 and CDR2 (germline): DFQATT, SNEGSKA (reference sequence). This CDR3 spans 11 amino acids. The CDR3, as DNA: TGCAGTGCGGAGAGGGGGCTTGGCTACACCTTC. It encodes CSAERGLGYTF.

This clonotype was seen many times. The DNA of the CDR3 is TGTGCCAGCAGCCGGGGGAGGGGACAGTTCTATGGCTACACCTTC. This codes for CASSRGRGQFYGYTF. The chain is built from TRBV5-6 and TRBJ1-2, with TRBD1 matching over 7 bases. The J segment lost 4 bases and the V segment lost 4 bases, leaving 10 bases of the junction unmatched. Germline V CDR1 and CDR2: SGHDT, YYEEEE. This CDR3 contains 15 residues.

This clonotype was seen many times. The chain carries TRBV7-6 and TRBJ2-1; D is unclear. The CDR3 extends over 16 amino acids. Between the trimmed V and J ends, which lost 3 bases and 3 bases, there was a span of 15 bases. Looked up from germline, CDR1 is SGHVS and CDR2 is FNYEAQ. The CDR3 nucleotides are TGTGCCAGCAGCTTGTCCTCGCTGAGACTCTACAATGAGCAGTTCTTC. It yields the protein CASSLSSLRLYNEQFF.

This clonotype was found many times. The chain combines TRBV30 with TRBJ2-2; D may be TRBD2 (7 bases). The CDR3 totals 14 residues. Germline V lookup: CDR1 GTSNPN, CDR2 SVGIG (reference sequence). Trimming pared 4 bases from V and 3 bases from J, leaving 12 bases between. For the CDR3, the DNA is TGTGCCTGGAAATCGGGGGGCCACACCGGGGAGCTGTTTTTT. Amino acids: CAWKSGGHTGELFF.

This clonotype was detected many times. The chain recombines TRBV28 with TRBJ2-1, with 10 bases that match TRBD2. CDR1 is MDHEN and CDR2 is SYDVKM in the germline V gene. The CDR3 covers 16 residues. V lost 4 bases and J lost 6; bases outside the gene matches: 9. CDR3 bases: TGTGCCAGCAGTTCGCCCCAGCGGGAGGGTTCCAATGAGCAGTTCTTC. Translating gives CASSSPQREGSNEQFF.

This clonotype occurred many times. Written as DNA, the CDR3 is TGCAGTGCTAGAGAGGTCAGGGCGCAAGAGACCCAGTACTTC. As protein: CSAREVRAQETQYF. The chain links TRBV20-1 to TRBJ2-5, with D maybe TRBD1 (5 bases). Trimming took off 0 bases at V and 2 bases at J, with 10 bases between the two ends. Germline CDR1 and CDR2: DFQATT and SNEGSKA (reference sequence). The CDR3 has 14 residues.

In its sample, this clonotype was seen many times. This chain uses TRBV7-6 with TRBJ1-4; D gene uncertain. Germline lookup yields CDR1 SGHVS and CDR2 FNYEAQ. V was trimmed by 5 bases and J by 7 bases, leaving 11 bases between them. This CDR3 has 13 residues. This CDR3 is CASSPQRGEKLFF. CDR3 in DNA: TGTGCCAGCAGCCCGCAACGAGGTGAAAAACTGTTTTTT. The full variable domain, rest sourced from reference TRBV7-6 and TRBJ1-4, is GAGVSQSPRYKVTKRGQDVALRCDPISGHVSLYWYRQALGQGPEFLTYFNYEAQQDKSGLPNDRFSAERPEGSISTLTIQRTEQRDSAMYRCASSPQRGEKLFFGSGTQLSVL.

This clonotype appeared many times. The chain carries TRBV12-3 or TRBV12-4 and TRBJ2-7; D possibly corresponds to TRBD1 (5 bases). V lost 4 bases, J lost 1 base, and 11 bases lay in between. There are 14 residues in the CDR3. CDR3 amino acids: CASSSTDPSYEQYF. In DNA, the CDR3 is TGTGCCAGCAGTTCGACAGACCCATCCTACGAGCAGTACTTC.

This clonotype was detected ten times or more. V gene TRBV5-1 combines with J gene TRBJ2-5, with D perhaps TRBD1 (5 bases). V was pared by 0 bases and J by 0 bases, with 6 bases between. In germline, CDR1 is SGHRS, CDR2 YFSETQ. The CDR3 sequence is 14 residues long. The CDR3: CASSLAGYQETQYF. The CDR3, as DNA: TGCGCCAGCAGCTTGGCAGGGTACCAAGAGACCCAGTACTTC.

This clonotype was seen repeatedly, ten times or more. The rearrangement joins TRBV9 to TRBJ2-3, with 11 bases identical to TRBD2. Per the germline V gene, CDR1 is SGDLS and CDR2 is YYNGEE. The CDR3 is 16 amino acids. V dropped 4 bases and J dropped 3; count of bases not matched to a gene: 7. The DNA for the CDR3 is TGTGCCAGCAGCCCCCTGGGACTAGCGGCGACAGATACGCAGTATTTT. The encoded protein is CASSPLGLAATDTQYF.